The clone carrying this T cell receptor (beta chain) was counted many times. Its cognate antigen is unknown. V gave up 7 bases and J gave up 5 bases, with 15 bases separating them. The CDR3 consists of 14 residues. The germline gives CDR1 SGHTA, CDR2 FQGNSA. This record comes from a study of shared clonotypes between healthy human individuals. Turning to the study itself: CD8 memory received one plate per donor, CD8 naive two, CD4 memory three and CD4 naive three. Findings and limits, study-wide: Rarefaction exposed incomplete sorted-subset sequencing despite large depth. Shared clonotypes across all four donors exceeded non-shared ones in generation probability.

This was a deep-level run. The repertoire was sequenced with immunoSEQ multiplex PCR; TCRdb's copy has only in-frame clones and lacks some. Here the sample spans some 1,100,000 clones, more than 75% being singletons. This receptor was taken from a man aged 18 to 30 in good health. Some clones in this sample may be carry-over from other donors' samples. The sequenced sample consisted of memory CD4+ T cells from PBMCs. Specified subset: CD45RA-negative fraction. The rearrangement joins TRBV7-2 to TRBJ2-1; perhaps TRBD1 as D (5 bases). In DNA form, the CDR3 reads TGTGCCAGCACCAATCCCTTGGGGCACAATGAGCAGTTCTTC. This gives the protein CASTNPLGHNEQFF.